A single sample gave rise to the 27 T cell receptor beta chains below, sequenced in a study of T cell repertoires in aging, cancer and after chemotherapy. The template was genomic DNA from peripheral blood, not RNA. Multiplex touch-down PCR with TRB-A/B primers amplified rearranged V-D-J TRB sequences. In TCRdb, the multiplex PCR reads were re-called with MiXCR into one record per CDR3 protein. The profile covers 2,500 to 3,500 distinct CDR3 sequences, with approximately 26% appearing a single time and 55% to 60% taken by the ten largest. Sequenced material: blood. These receptors originate from a human donor with a solid tumor.

This chain joins TRBV24-1 and TRBJ2-5; 10 nucleotides match TRBD1. The trim removed 0 bases at V and 4 bases at J, leaving 4 bases unmatched. The CDR3 has 16 residues. Germline V CDR1 and CDR2: KGHDR, SFDVKD. CDR3 region: CATSDLGDRGGETQYF. For the CDR3, the DNA is TGTGCCACCAGTGATTTGGGGGACAGGGGAGGAGAGACCCAGTACTTC.

The genes are TRBV20-1 and TRBJ2-1; 7 positions agree with TRBD2. Trimming took 2 bases from V and 6 from J; bases not matched to a gene: 4. There are 13 residues in the CDR3. Germline V gene data show CDR1 as DFQATT and CDR2 as SNEGSKA (reference sequence). The CDR3 DNA sequence: TGCAGTGCTAGATGGGCTAGCGGCAATGAGCAGTTCTTC. Protein: CSARWASGNEQFF.

This clonotype has only a few counts. CDR3 bases: TGTGCCAGCAGCCCCTTTCATGGGGGGGACGAGCAGTACTTC. It translates to CASSPFHGGDEQYF. The V gene is TRBV7-2, the J gene TRBJ2-7; 7 nucleotides align to TRBD2. CDR1 and CDR2 from the germline V gene are SGHTA and FQGNSA. This CDR3 is 14 amino acids long. With V trimmed by 5 bases and J by 5 bases, 9 bases remained unmatched.

This clonotype was recorded a few times. This chain joins TRBV5-1 and TRBJ1-3, with 7 bases that match TRBD1. Germline values: CDR1 SGHRS, CDR2 YFSETQ. V trimming: 4 bases; J trimming: 0 bases; junction bases outside the gene matches: 4. The CDR3 runs 15 residues. CDR3 protein: CASSRDRDSGNTIYF. CDR3 coding DNA: TGCGCCAGCAGCCGAGACAGGGACTCTGGAAACACCATATATTTT.

This clonotype was detected only a few times. V is TRBV5-1 and J is TRBJ1-3; D is undetermined. Germline lookup yields CDR1 SGHRS and CDR2 YFSETQ. The V end was cut by 4 bases, the J end by 0 bases, with 8 bases between. There are 14 residues in the CDR3. CDR3 nucleotides: TGCGCCAGCAGCCGGACCGACTCTGGAAACACCATATATTTT. This encodes CASSRTDSGNTIYF.

This clonotype was picked up one time. The chain combines TRBV4-3 with TRBJ2-5; TRBD1 or TRBD2 may be the D gene (6 bases each). CDR1 is LGHNA, CDR2 YSLEER, per germline. The CDR3 length is 15 residues. The V gene lost 1 base and the J gene lost 2 bases, with 11 bases spanning the gap. The DNA for the CDR3 is TGCGCCAGCAGCCAAGTCGGCGGGACACAAGAGACCCAGTACTTC. It encodes CASSQVGGTQETQYF.

Only a few counts were recorded for this clonotype. V and J are TRBV12-3 or TRBV12-4 and TRBJ2-7; 9 bases fit TRBD1. V was pared by 5 bases and J by 6 bases, with 2 bases of the junction left unmatched. The CDR3 covers 12 residues. CDR3 in DNA: TGTGCCAGCAGTCGGACAGGGGCCGAGCAGTACTTC. Protein product: CASSRTGAEQYF.

As concerns this clonotype: This clone may be a read error of a much larger clone one base away. The genes are TRBV10-3 and TRBJ2-3; 8 bases are shared with TRBD1. The CDR3 has 14 residues. Germline assignment: CDR1 ENHRY and CDR2 SYGVKD. CDR3: CAITGQGSTNTQYF. CDR3 DNA sequence: TGTGCCATCACCGGACAGGGTAGCACAAATACGCAGTATTTT.

Judged by abundance, this clonotype is large. This chain uses TRBV29-1 with TRBJ1-1; 11 bases map to TRBD1. The V gene end was trimmed by 7 bases and the J gene end by 4 bases; junction bases not matched to a gene: 5. This CDR3 is built from 13 residues. Germline V gene lookup returns CDR1 SQVTM and CDR2 ANQGSEA. CDR3 DNA sequence: TGCAGCGCTACGGGGACAGGGGGCACTGAAGCTTTCTTT. Its protein product is CSATGTGGTEAFF.

This clonotype was recorded a few times. The rearrangement links TRBV18 to TRBJ1-1, with D perhaps TRBD1 (5 bases). V was cut by 4 bases and J by 0 bases, with 9 bases left in between. There are 14 residues in the CDR3. Germline V gene data show CDR1 as KGHSH and CDR2 as LQKENI. The CDR3 sequence is CASSRDRMNTEAFF. In DNA, the CDR3 is TGTGCCAGCTCACGCGACAGAATGAACACTGAAGCTTTCTTT. The whole variable domain, filled in from reference TRBV18 and TRBJ1-1, reads NAGVMQNPRHLVRRRGQEARLRCSPMKGHSHVYWYRQLPEEGLKFMVYLQKENIIDESGMPKERFSAEFPKEGPSILRIQQVVRGDSAAYFCASSRDRMNTEAFFGQGTRLTVV.

Judged by abundance, this clonotype is medium-sized. The chain couples TRBV30 to TRBJ1-3; D is uncertain. V was clipped by 3 bases and J by 1 base, with 7 bases between them. This CDR3 comprises 13 residues. Germline CDR1 is GTSNPN and CDR2 is SVGIG (reference sequence). The CDR3 protein is CAWSWFSGNTIYF. In nucleotides, the CDR3 is TGTGCCTGGAGCTGGTTTTCTGGAAACACCATATATTTT. The complete variable domain, with remaining parts taken from reference TRBV30 and TRBJ1-3, reads SQTIHQWPATLVQPVGSPLSLECTVEGTSNPNLYWYRQAAGRGLQLLFYSVGIGQISSEVPQNLSASRPQDRQFILSSKKLLLSDSGFYLCAWSWFSGNTIYFGEGSWLTVV.

This chain connects TRBV7-9 to TRBJ1-1; 7 bases line up with TRBD1. Germline assignment: CDR1 SEHNR and CDR2 FQNEAQ (reference sequence). The junction had 11 bases not matched to a gene; V was cut back by 7 bases and J by 6 bases. The CDR3 spans 14 residues. CDR3 nucleotides: TGTGCCAGCACTCAGACCCCTACAGGGGCTGAAGCTTTCTTT. It codes for CASTQTPTGAEAFF.

The V and J genes are TRBV11-1 and TRBJ2-7; the D gene could be TRBD1 or TRBD2 (5 bases each). This CDR3 contains 12 residues. V was trimmed by 3 bases and J by 5 bases, leaving 8 bases between them. Per the germline V gene, CDR1 is SGHAT and CDR2 is FQDESV (reference sequence). CDR3 sequence: CASSLGTDEQYF. The CDR3 region has the DNA TGTGCCAGCAGCTTGGGGACCGACGAGCAGTACTTC.

By its share, this clonotype is medium-sized. The gene calls are TRBV7-6 and TRBJ2-2, with 10 bases lining up with TRBD1. The CDR3 extends over 17 amino acids. CDR1 and CDR2 (germline): SGHVS, FNYEAQ. Trimming took 0 bases from V and 3 from J; bases not matched to a gene: 4. CDR3 protein: CASSLAAGTGDTGELFF. The CDR3 bases are TGTGCCAGCAGCTTAGCGGCCGGGACAGGGGACACCGGGGAGCTGTTTTTT.

This clonotype was seen more than once but under ten times. The chain is built from TRBV6-1 and TRBJ1-5, with unresolved D. V gave up 4 bases and J gave up 6 bases, with 13 bases separating them. This CDR3 comprises 14 residues. CDR1 MNHNS and CDR2 SASEGT come from the germline V gene. CDR3 loop: CASSADGVGQPQHF. Written as DNA, the CDR3 is TGTGCCAGCAGTGCGGACGGGGTTGGTCAGCCCCAGCATTTT.

This chain connects TRBV5-1 to TRBJ2-7; 7 bases agree with TRBD1. CDR1 and CDR2 (germline): SGHRS, YFSETQ. Germline trimming cut 2 bases from V and 5 bases from J; bases unmatched to any gene: 4. This CDR3 is built from 13 residues. The CDR3 nucleotides read TGCGCCAGCAGCTTACCCGGACAGGACGAGCAGTACTTC. Its translation is CASSLPGQDEQYF.

This clonotype is medium-sized within its sample. The chain has TRBV6-5 and TRBJ1-4; a weak D match, TRBD1 (6 bases). Germline CDR1 reads MNHEY; CDR2 reads SVGAGI. The CDR3 runs to 11 residues. V lost 6 bases and J lost 10, with 9 bases in between. The CDR3 coding sequence is TGTGCCAGCAGAGCACAGGGAAAACTGTTTTTT. Translating gives CASRAQGKLFF.

The chain uses TRBV6-2 or TRBV6-3 and TRBJ2-3; D remains ambiguous. Germline values: CDR1 MNHEY, CDR2 SVGEGT. V was shortened by 5 bases and J by 2 bases, with 5 bases between the two germline ends. There are 12 residues in the CDR3. The CDR3 region is CASSDLTDTQYF. Here the CDR3 DNA reads TGTGCCAGCAGTGACCTCACAGATACGCAGTATTTT.

This clonotype is deemed medium-sized. The J gene is TRBJ2-3, the V gene TRBV6-6, with TRBD1 matching 9 bases. The ends lost 2 bases at V and 2 bases at J; junction bases unmatched: 5. This CDR3 comprises 16 residues. Per the germline V gene, CDR1 is MNHNY and CDR2 is SVGAGI (reference sequence). The CDR3 region has the DNA TGTGCCAGCAGTTACAGGACAGGGGCGTTCACAGATACGCAGTATTTT. It translates to CASSYRTGAFTDTQYF.

This clonotype was seen a few times. This chain joins TRBV7-9 and TRBJ2-3; D unresolved. With 5 bases removed from V and 0 bases from J, the gap between germline ends came to 15 bases. Germline V gives CDR1 SEHNR, CDR2 FQNEAQ (reference sequence). The CDR3 is 16 amino acids. CDR3 sequence (DNA): TGTGCCAGCAGCCTCTTAGAGCCAAAAAGCACAGATACGCAGTATTTT. It codes for CASSLLEPKSTDTQYF.

This clonotype was detected a few times. The chain employs TRBV18 and TRBJ2-7, with D possibly TRBD2 on 5 matching bases. The CDR3 covers 15 residues. Trimming took 2 bases from V and 0 from J, leaving 11 bases between them. Looked up from germline, CDR1 is KGHSH and CDR2 is LQKENI. CDR3 in DNA: TGTGCCAGCTCACCAAGGGAGCCCCCCTCCTACGAGCAGTACTTC. Amino acid sequence: CASSPREPPSYEQYF.

Points on this clonotype: A single base separates this from a much larger clone, so it may be a read error. The chain combines TRBV5-5 with TRBJ1-5; D gene unclear. The CDR3 has 15 amino acids. Germline V gene data show CDR1 as SGHKS and CDR2 as YYEKEE (reference sequence). CDR3 DNA sequence: TGTGCCAACAGCTTTCTAGGGATCGACAATCAGCCCCAGCATTTT. This sequence encodes CANSFLGIDNQPQHF.

This chain joins TRBV28 and TRBJ1-4; possible D gene TRBD1, 5 bases. V gave up 6 bases and J gave up 0 bases, with 8 bases separating them. The CDR3 contains 14 residues. Germline V gives CDR1 MDHEN, CDR2 SYDVKM. Here the CDR3 DNA reads TGTGCCAGCAGCGACAGTGCAACTAATGAAAAACTGTTTTTT. Translated, it gives CASSDSATNEKLFF.

By share, this clonotype ranks as medium-sized (0.01 to 0.1%). The V gene is TRBV19, the J gene TRBJ2-2; a possible D gene is TRBD2 (6 bases). CDR1 LNHDA and CDR2 SQIVND come from the germline V gene (reference sequence). The CDR3 runs to 14 residues. Deletions cut 8 bases from V and 1 base from J, with 11 bases between. CDR3 amino acids: CASRLDKNTGELFF. CDR3 bases: TGTGCCAGTCGACTAGACAAGAACACCGGGGAGCTGTTTTTT.

In its sample, this clonotype ranks as medium-sized. The chain recombines TRBV27 with TRBJ2-3; no definite D call. V was clipped by 2 bases and J by 5 bases, with 8 bases between them. The CDR3 contains 13 residues. From germline, CDR1 is MNHEY and CDR2 SMNVEV (reference sequence). CDR3 nucleotides: TGTGCCAGCAGTTTAGTCCCCCTAGATACGCAGTATTTT. It is translated as CASSLVPLDTQYF.

V and J are TRBV12-3 or TRBV12-4 and TRBJ2-7; TRBD2 matches at 7 bases. The CDR3 totals 18 residues. J lost 3 bases, V lost 3 bases, and 17 bases had no gene match. CDR3 in amino acids: CASSLMGLGGSRGYEQYF. The CDR3 DNA sequence: TGTGCCAGCAGTTTGATGGGGCTGGGCGGGAGTAGGGGCTACGAGCAGTACTTC.

V gene TRBV5-5 combines with J gene TRBJ1-5, with 7 nucleotides matching TRBD1. The CDR3 spans 13 residues. From germline, CDR1 is SGHKS and CDR2 YYEKEE (reference sequence). The trim removed 4 bases at V and 2 bases at J, leaving 0 bases unmatched. CDR3 region: CASSGQGNQPQHF. The CDR3 DNA follows: TGTGCCAGCAGCGGACAGGGCAATCAGCCCCAGCATTTT.